Below are 13 T cell receptor beta chains sequenced from a single sample in a study of blood T cells in healthy people across ages. PCR was performed a second time for 7 to 11 cycles using a sample-barcoded 5' primer and a J-beta primer mix. TCRdb reprocessed the 5' RACE reads via MiXCR and lists one record per CDR3 protein. This table holds about 970,000 distinct CDR3 sequences, roughly 50% found once. The sequenced material came from blood. The source is a woman between 55 and 75 years old in good health.

This clonotype was observed a handful of times. This sequence joins TRBV28 and TRBJ1-1; no firm D call. Trimming cost V 4 bases and J 5 bases, with 14 bases left between them. Per the germline V gene, CDR1 is MDHEN and CDR2 is SYDVKM. The CDR3 totals 14 residues. The DNA of the CDR3 is TGTGCCAGCAGTTCTCGATATGCTAGAACTGAAGCTTTCTTT. It encodes CASSSRYARTEAFF.

This clonotype was detected a few times. The rearrangement joins TRBV29-1 to TRBJ2-7; perhaps TRBD2 as D (6 bases). Germline assignment: CDR1 SQVTM and CDR2 ANQGSEA. The length of the CDR3 is 14 residues. Trimming cost V 4 bases and J 0 bases, with 13 bases left between them. CDR3 loop: CSVVSLAVSYEQYF. The CDR3 DNA follows: TGCAGCGTTGTCTCACTAGCAGTCTCCTACGAGCAGTACTTC.

This clonotype was seen once. The chain carries TRBV3-1 and TRBJ2-5, with D possibly called TRBD1 or TRBD2 (6 bases each). The DNA end is more similar to TRBJ2-7, so the J call may be wrong. This CDR3 is built from 15 residues. Germline CDR1 is LGHDT and CDR2 is YNNKEL (reference sequence). CDR3 DNA: TGTGCCAGCAGCCGAGGGGGGCTAAGGATCCACGAGCAGTACTTC. This translates into CASSRGGLRIHEQYF.

The rearrangement joins TRBV7-8 to TRBJ2-3; D may correspond to TRBD1 or TRBD2 (9 bases each). The CDR3 is 15 residues long. CDR1 and CDR2 from the germline V gene are SGHVS and FQNEAQ. Trimming took 4 bases from V and 5 from J, leaving 16 bases between them. This chain's CDR3 is CASSSSGTGLDTQYF. As DNA, the CDR3 is TGTGCCAGCAGCTCTAGCGGGACAGGGCTAGATACGCAGTATTTT.

This chain connects TRBV6-6 to TRBJ2-1; D is possibly TRBD2 (5 bases). TRBJ2-7 matches the DNA end more closely, so the J call is doubtful. The CDR3 loop spans 17 amino acids. From germline, CDR1 is MNHNY and CDR2 SVGAGI (reference sequence). CDR3 sequence: CASSNAPQRSSYNEQYF. The CDR3 nucleotides are TGTGCCAGCAGTAACGCCCCCCAGCGGAGCTCCTACAATGAGCAGTACTTC.

The V call is TRBV20-1, the J call TRBJ2-3, with 8 bases identical to TRBD2. The CDR3 is 15 amino acids. Germline values: CDR1 DFQATT, CDR2 SNEGSKA (reference sequence). V shed 3 bases, J shed 4 bases, and the junction held 9 bases outside the gene matches. CDR3 nucleotides: TGCAGTGCTAGTGGAATCAGCGGGAGTTCAGATACGCAGTATTTT. The encoded protein is CSASGISGSSDTQYF.

The V call is TRBV20-1, the J call TRBJ2-1; D possibly uses TRBD1 or TRBD2 (6 bases each). The CDR3 runs 15 residues. The germline V and J ends were trimmed by 0 bases and 13 bases, with 22 bases remaining between them. Germline V lookup: CDR1 DFQATT, CDR2 SNEGSKA (reference sequence). The CDR3 DNA is TGCAGTGCTAGAGATCTCTTCGGGGGCCGAGAGACCCAGTTCTTC. Translation: CSARDLFGGRETQFF.

V gene TRBV27 combines with J gene TRBJ2-4; 8 bases map to TRBD1. The length of the CDR3 is 14 residues. Per germline, CDR1 MNHEY and CDR2 SMNVEV (reference sequence). V gave up 5 bases and J gave up 9 bases; unmatched junction bases: 9. The CDR3 loop reads CASSPGQGLGIQYF. Written as DNA, the CDR3 is TGTGCCAGCAGTCCAGGACAGGGCCTAGGCATTCAGTACTTC.

The chain links TRBV20-1 to TRBJ1-6; D gene uncertain. V lost 1 base and J lost 5, with 18 bases in between. Germline CDR1 DFQATT, CDR2 SNEGSKA (reference sequence). The CDR3 loop spans 17 amino acids. The CDR3: CSARVISKTFDNSPLHF. In DNA form, the CDR3 reads TGCAGTGCTAGAGTCATTTCCAAAACCTTCGATAATTCACCCCTCCACTTT.

The CDR3 DNA reads TGTGCCAGCACACGAGGGGCAGCGGGAGGGTACGAGCAGTACTTC. Translated, it gives CASTRGAAGGYEQYF. The V and J genes are TRBV7-9 and TRBJ2-5, with 10 bases lining up with TRBD2. The DNA end is more similar to TRBJ2-7, so the J call may be wrong. Germline CDR1 reads SEHNR; CDR2 reads FQNEAQ (reference sequence). The CDR3 covers 15 residues.

The CDR3 DNA is TGTGCCAGCAGCTTACATTCGACGGAGACGCAGTATTTT. It yields the protein CASSLHSTETQYF. V gene TRBV7-9 combines with J gene TRBJ2-3; D gene ambiguous. The CDR3 spans 13 residues. V lost 2 bases, J lost 9 bases, and 12 bases lay in between. CDR1 is SEHNR, CDR2 FQNEAQ, per germline (reference sequence). The full variable domain, with the rest looked up from reference TRBV7-9 and TRBJ2-3, is DTGVSQNPRHKITKRGQNVTFRCDPISEHNRLYWYRQTLGQGPEFLTYFQNEAQLEKSRLLSDRFSAERPKGSFSTLEIQRTEQGDSAMYLCASSLHSTETQYFGPGTRLTVL.

The chain has TRBV12-3 or TRBV12-4 and TRBJ2-3; D possibly corresponds to TRBD2 (6 bases). The length of the CDR3 is 14 residues. V gave up 6 bases and J gave up 5 bases, with 15 bases separating them. CDR3 sequence: CASSRTSQGDTQYF. For the CDR3, the DNA is TGTGCCAGCAGCCGCACTAGCCAGGGAGATACGCAGTATTTT.

This chain links TRBV2 with TRBJ2-7; tentative D call: TRBD1 (6 bases). The length of the CDR3 is 15 residues. V was shortened by 6 bases and J by 3 bases, with 18 bases between the two germline ends. Germline CDR1 SNHLY, CDR2 FYNNEI. This chain's CDR3 is CASSVQGNSGYEQYF. CDR3 nucleotide sequence: TGTGCCAGCAGCGTACAGGGAAATTCAGGCTACGAGCAGTACTTC.